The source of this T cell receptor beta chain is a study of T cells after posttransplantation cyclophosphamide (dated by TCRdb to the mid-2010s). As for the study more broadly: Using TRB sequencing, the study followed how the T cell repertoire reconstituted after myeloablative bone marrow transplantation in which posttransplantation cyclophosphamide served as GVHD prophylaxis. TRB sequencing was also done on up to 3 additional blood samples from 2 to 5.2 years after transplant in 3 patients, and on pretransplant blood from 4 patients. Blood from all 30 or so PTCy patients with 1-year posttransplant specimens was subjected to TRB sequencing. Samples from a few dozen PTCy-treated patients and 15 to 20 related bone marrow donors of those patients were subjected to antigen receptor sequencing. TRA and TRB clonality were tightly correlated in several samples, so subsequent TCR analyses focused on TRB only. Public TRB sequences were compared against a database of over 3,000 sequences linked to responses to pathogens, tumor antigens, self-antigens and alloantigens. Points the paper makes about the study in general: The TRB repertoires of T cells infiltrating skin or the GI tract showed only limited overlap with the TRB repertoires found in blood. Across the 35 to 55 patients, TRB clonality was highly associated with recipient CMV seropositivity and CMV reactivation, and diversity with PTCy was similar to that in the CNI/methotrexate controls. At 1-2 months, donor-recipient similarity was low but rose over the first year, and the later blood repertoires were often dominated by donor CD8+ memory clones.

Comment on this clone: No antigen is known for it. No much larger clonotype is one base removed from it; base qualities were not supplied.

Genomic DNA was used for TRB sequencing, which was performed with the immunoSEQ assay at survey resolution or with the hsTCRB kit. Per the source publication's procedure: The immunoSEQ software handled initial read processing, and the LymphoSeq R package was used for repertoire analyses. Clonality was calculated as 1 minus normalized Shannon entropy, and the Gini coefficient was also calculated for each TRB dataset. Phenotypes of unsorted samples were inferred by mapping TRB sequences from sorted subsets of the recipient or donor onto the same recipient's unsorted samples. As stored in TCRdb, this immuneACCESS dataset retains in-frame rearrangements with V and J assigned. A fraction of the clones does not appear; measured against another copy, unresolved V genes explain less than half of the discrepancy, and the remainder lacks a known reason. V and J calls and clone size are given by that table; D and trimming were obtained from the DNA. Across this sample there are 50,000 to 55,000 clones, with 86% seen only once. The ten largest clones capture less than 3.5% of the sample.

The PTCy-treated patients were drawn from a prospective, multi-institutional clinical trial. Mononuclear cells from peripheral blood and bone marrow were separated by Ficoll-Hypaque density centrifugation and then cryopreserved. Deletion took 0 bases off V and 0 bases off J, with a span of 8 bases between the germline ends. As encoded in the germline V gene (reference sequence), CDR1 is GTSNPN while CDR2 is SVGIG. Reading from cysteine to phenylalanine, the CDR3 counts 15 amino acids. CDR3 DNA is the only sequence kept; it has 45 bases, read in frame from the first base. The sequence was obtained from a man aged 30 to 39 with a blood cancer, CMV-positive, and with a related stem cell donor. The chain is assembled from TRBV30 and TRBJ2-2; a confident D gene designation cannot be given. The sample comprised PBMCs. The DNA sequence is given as TGTGCCTGGAGTGTGTGGAGTACGAACACCGGGGAGCTGTTTTTT. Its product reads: CAWSVWSTNTGELFF. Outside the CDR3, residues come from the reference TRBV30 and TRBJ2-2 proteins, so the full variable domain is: SQTIHQWPATLVQPVGSPLSLECTVEGTSNPNLYWYRQAAGRGLQLLFYSVGIGQISSEVPQNLSASRPQDRQFILSSKKLLLSDSGFYLCAWSVWSTNTGELFFGEGSRLTVL.